The 28 T cell receptor beta chains presented below share a single source sample, sequenced in a study of regulatory T cells in long-lasting Graves disease (dated by TCRdb to the early 2020s). This specimen's time point label, per the study, means: persistent/refractory GD, antithyroid drugs over 5 years with positive TRAb. For both TCR sequencing and RNA sequencing, RNA was extracted from PBMCs using TRIzol. The library was produced with multiplex PCR. The data were produced on an Illumina HiSeq 4000. CDR3 regions were amplified by Arm-PCR with iRepertoire HTBI primers to construct TCR beta libraries. TCRdb took the public reads, trimmed them with fastp at Q25, ran MiXCR for clone calling and kept in-frame beta chains. Rows merge per CDR3 protein into single entries with the most common DNA and genes. Recorded for this sample are fewer than 400,000 distinct CDR3 sequences; around 20% of them occurred a single time. Of the sample, less than 25% is held by the ten largest clones.

The sequenced sample was peripheral blood mononuclear cells (PBMCs), obtained when the disease was refractory, from a patient treated with antithyroid drugs. Every receptor here comes from a female donor with Graves disease.

The sample holds many counts of this clonotype. This chain uses TRBV7-2 with TRBJ2-7; either TRBD1 or TRBD2 may fit D (5 bases each). The CDR3 runs to 15 residues. Germline V CDR1 and CDR2: SGHTA, FQGNSA. Trimming cost V 1 base and J 3 bases, with 13 bases left between them. The CDR3 DNA reads TGTGCCAGCAGCTTAGGGGGACCAACCGGCTACGAGCAGTACTTC. Protein sequence: CASSLGGPTGYEQYF.

This clonotype was found a few times. The chain is built from TRBV5-8 and TRBJ1-6; D is undetermined. Germline V gene data show CDR1 as SGHTS and CDR2 as YDEGEE. The CDR3 totals 15 residues. V lost 6 bases to trimming and J lost 0 bases, with 10 bases between them. The CDR3 region is CASIDRSSYNSPLHF. Here the CDR3 DNA reads TGTGCCAGCATCGACCGGAGCTCCTATAATTCACCCCTCCACTTT.

This clonotype was counted at least ten times. This chain links TRBV24-1 with TRBJ1-2, with no clear D. The CDR3 is made up of 12 amino acids. V lost 1 base and J 7 bases, leaving 6 bases between the germline ends. Germline loops: CDR1 KGHDR, CDR2 SFDVKD. CDR3 bases: TGTGCCACCAGTGATTTTCGGGGTGGCTACACCTTC. Its translation is CATSDFRGGYTF.

This clonotype turned up a few times. The J gene is TRBJ2-1, the V gene TRBV30, with D possibly matching TRBD2 (6 bases). The CDR3 is 14 residues long. V was clipped by 0 bases and J by 2 bases, with 8 bases between them. Germline CDR1 reads GTSNPN; CDR2 reads SVGIG (reference sequence). This chain's CDR3 is CAWSVGGTYNEQFF. DNA of the CDR3: TGTGCCTGGAGTGTAGGCGGGACCTACAATGAGCAGTTCTTC.

Regarding this clonotype: A clone one base away is much larger, so this may be a read error. Likely a read error: the CDR3 ends without its conserved phenylalanine or tryptophan. The chain recombines TRBV6-5 with TRBJ2-5; TRBD1 might be the D (5 bases). CDR3 length: 13 residues. CDR1 MNHEY and CDR2 SVGAGI come from the germline V gene. Trimming pared 3 bases from V and 7 bases from J, leaving 12 bases between. The CDR3 DNA is TGTGCCAGCAGTTATTCCAGGGTTAGGACCCAGTACCTC. Protein product: CASSYSRVRTQYL.

This clonotype was counted only a few times. This chain connects TRBV20-1 to TRBJ2-4, with D unresolved. This CDR3 contains 13 residues. Trimming left V 3 bases short and J 4 bases short, with 10 bases between. Germline V gene sequence: CDR1 DFQATT, CDR2 SNEGSKA (reference sequence). The chain's CDR3 is CSARAASKNIQYF. DNA of the CDR3: TGCAGTGCTAGGGCGGCTAGTAAAAACATTCAGTACTTC.

This chain links TRBV5-1 with TRBJ1-5; D gene uncertain. From germline, CDR1 is SGHRS and CDR2 YFSETQ. This CDR3 has 15 amino acids. Trimming cost V 3 bases and J 2 bases, with 12 bases left between them. The chain's CDR3 is CASSSMGVGNQPQHF. The DNA for the CDR3 is TGCGCCAGCAGCTCCATGGGTGTAGGCAATCAGCCCCAGCATTTT.

As for this clonotype: This sequence may be a read error, since a much larger clone differs from it by one base. The J gene is TRBJ2-5, the V gene TRBV6-2 or TRBV6-3; TRBD1 aligns across 7 bases. Trimming at V came to 5 bases and at J to 5 bases, leaving 5 bases not matched to a gene. The CDR3 runs 13 residues. Germline assignment: CDR1 MNHEY and CDR2 SVGEGT. The CDR3 DNA sequence: TGTGCCAGCAGTAGCTTCAGGGGGGAGACCCAGTACTTC. This gives the protein CASSSFRGETQYF.

This clonotype was observed a handful of times. The chain links TRBV4-1 to TRBJ1-5, with D unclear. This CDR3 has 19 residues. Germline CDR1 MGHRA, CDR2 YSYEKL. The ends were cut back, 3 bases at V and 1 base at J, with 22 bases in the middle. The DNA for the CDR3 is TGCGCCAGCAGCCATAAGGCCCAAGATACAACGACAAGCAATCAGCCCCAGCATTTT. Protein sequence: CASSHKAQDTTTSNQPQHF.

This clonotype was counted a few times. One end of the junction does not line up with germline, which may come from a read error. This chain links TRBV12-3 or TRBV12-4 with TRBJ2-5; D might be TRBD1 or TRBD2, each matching 5 bases. The CDR3 spans 13 residues. The CDR3 DNA reads TGTGCCAGCAGTTTAGCCGGGACCGAGACCCAGTGCTTC. Translation: CASSLAGTETQCF.

This clonotype was recorded at least ten times. The chain employs TRBV28 and TRBJ2-1, with 11 bases aligning to TRBD1. The CDR3 is made up of 14 amino acids. J lost 11 bases, V lost 3 bases, and 6 bases had no gene match. Germline V gene lookup returns CDR1 MDHEN and CDR2 SYDVKM. CDR3 residues: CASSFQDRGLQQFF. The CDR3 DNA reads as TGTGCCAGCAGTTTTCAGGACAGGGGGCTGCAGCAGTTCTTC.

CDR3 nucleotide sequence: TGTGCCTGGAGTGTATCTGGAGATGAAGCTTTCTTT. The encoded protein is CAWSVSGDEAFF. The gene calls are TRBV30 and TRBJ1-1; D unclear. CDR3 length: 12 residues. Germline values: CDR1 GTSNPN, CDR2 SVGIG (reference sequence). The V end lost 0 bases, the J end lost 7 bases, and 9 bases lay between the germline ends.

This clonotype was counted between two and nine times. V is TRBV18 and J is TRBJ1-1; possible D gene TRBD1, 6 bases. Germline assignment: CDR1 KGHSH and CDR2 LQKENI. V dropped 2 bases and J dropped 4 bases, with 17 bases sitting between them. The CDR3 consists of 16 residues. CDR3 DNA: TGTGCCAGCTCACCATCTAAACAGGGTTTGGGCACTGAAGCTTTCTTT. This encodes CASSPSKQGLGTEAFF.

This clonotype was seen only a few times. V usage is TRBV18 and J usage is TRBJ2-7; 9 bases align to TRBD2. Per the germline V gene, CDR1 is KGHSH and CDR2 is LQKENI. The CDR3 is 15 residues long. V dropped 2 bases and J dropped 6; count of bases not matched to a gene: 8. CDR3 loop: CASSPSGGRAGEQYF. CDR3 nucleotides: TGTGCCAGCTCACCAAGCGGCGGGAGGGCGGGCGAGCAGTACTTC.

This clonotype has only a few counts. The chain carries TRBV2 and TRBJ2-5; TRBD1 might be the D (6 bases). V dropped 6 bases and J dropped 4 bases, with 21 bases sitting between them. The germline CDR1 and CDR2 sequences are SNHLY and FYNNEI. The CDR3 extends over 16 amino acids. DNA for the CDR3: TGTGCCAGCAGATCGTTCGGGGTGGGGGCCGGAGAGACCCAGTACTTC. Its protein is CASRSFGVGAGETQYF.

J is TRBJ2-5 and V is TRBV19, with 10 bases fitting TRBD2. This CDR3 has 15 amino acids. Trimming cost V 3 bases and J 1 base; bases outside gene matches: 2. The germline CDR1 and CDR2 sequences are LNHDA and SQIVND (reference sequence). The CDR3 protein is CASSITSGVQETQYF. The CDR3 region has the DNA TGTGCCAGTAGTATCACTAGCGGGGTCCAAGAGACCCAGTACTTC. The full variable domain, with the rest looked up from reference TRBV19 and TRBJ2-5, is DGGITQSPKYLFRKEGQNVTLSCEQNLNHDAMYWYRQDPGQGLRLIYYSQIVNDFQKGDIAEGYSVSREKKESFPLTVTSAQKNPTAFYLCASSITSGVQETQYFGPGTRLLVL.

This clonotype has at least ten counts. The chain couples TRBV2 to TRBJ1-5, with 7 bases lining up with TRBD1. Germline loops: CDR1 SNHLY, CDR2 FYNNEI. The J segment lost 1 base and the V segment lost 6 bases, leaving 3 bases of the junction unmatched. This CDR3 region has 14 residues. CDR3 coding DNA: TGTGCCAGCAGCGAACAGGGGAGCAATCAGCCCCAGCATTTT. Translated: CASSEQGSNQPQHF.

The rearrangement links TRBV7-2 to TRBJ2-2; TRBD2 aligns across 8 bases. This CDR3 is built from 16 residues. V lost 5 bases and J lost 6; bases outside the gene matches: 11. CDR1 and CDR2 (germline): SGHTA, FQGNSA. For the CDR3, the DNA is TGTGCCAGCAGCCTAACCGGGACTAGTTACGCCGGGGAGCTGTTTTTT. Protein sequence: CASSLTGTSYAGELFF.

Regarding this clonotype: Only one base separates this from a far larger clonotype, so it likely reflects a read error. The chain is built from TRBV2 and TRBJ2-1, with D perhaps matching TRBD2 (6 bases). The CDR3 runs 14 residues. With 4 bases removed from V and 13 bases from J, the gap between germline ends came to 20 bases. Germline V gene sequence: CDR1 SNHLY, CDR2 FYNNEI. This chain's CDR3 is CASSVRLGGETQFF. CDR3 DNA: TGTGCCAGCAGTGTTCGTCTGGGGGGAGAGACCCAGTTCTTC.

As for this clonotype: A much larger clone lies one base from this, so it may be a read error. The rearrangement links TRBV6-1 to TRBJ1-5; D not certain. The CDR3 extends over 13 amino acids. CDR1 MNHNS and CDR2 SASEGT come from the germline V gene. V lost 8 bases and J lost 1, with 9 bases in between. The CDR3 protein is CASEAESNQPQHF. Written as DNA, the CDR3 is TGTGCCAGCGAAGCGGAAAGCAATCAGCCCCAGCATTTT.

The rearrangement joins TRBV7-9 to TRBJ2-7; D is unresolved. Looked up from germline, CDR1 is SEHNR and CDR2 is FQNEAQ (reference sequence). The germline V and J ends were trimmed by 0 bases and 2 bases, with 8 bases remaining between them. The CDR3 contains 14 residues. CDR3 residues: CASSLASPPYEQYF. The CDR3 DNA reads as TGTGCCAGCAGCTTAGCGTCCCCCCCCTACGAGCAGTACTTC.

A remark on this clonotype: With a much larger clone just one base away, this may be a read error. This chain connects TRBV28 to TRBJ2-7; 8 bases are a match to TRBD1. V gave up 6 bases and J gave up 3 bases; unmatched junction bases: 10. The CDR3 length is 15 residues. From germline, CDR1 is MDHEN and CDR2 SYDVKM. The CDR3 DNA reads as TGTGCCAGCAGACGAAAACCGACAGGGGTCTACGAGCAGTACTTC. Translation: CASRRKPTGVYEQYF.

Comments on this clonotype: It is unclear where the CDR3 begins or ends on the DNA, so no DNA is shown, and the CDR3 is as TCRdb lists it. The chain uses TRBV30 and TRBJ2-5; TRBD2 was called by the table and not checked on the DNA. The CDR3 is made up of 11 amino acids, end residues included. Germline CDR1 is GTSNPN and CDR2 is SVGIG (reference sequence). The CDR3 sequence: CAWALGSLIYF.

This clonotype was observed many times. V is TRBV28 and J is TRBJ1-2; a weak D match, TRBD1 (6 bases). The CDR3 spans 17 residues. The germline V gene encodes CDR1 MDHEN and CDR2 SYDVKM. The V and J ends lost 4 bases and 7 bases respectively, with 25 bases between them. The CDR3 DNA reads as TGTGCCAGCAGTTCTCCCCACCCCATGCCAGGGGCAGGTGGCTACACCTTC. Amino acids: CASSSPHPMPGAGGYTF.

This clonotype was seen ten or more times. The rearrangement joins TRBV7-2 to TRBJ2-2; D possibly corresponds to TRBD1 (5 bases). Germline lookup yields CDR1 SGHTA and CDR2 FQGNSA. This CDR3 contains 16 residues. Trimming left V 1 base short and J 0 bases short, with 9 bases between. The CDR3 loop reads CASSLGGGANTGELFF. CDR3 DNA sequence: TGTGCCAGCAGCTTAGGGGGCGGCGCGAACACCGGGGAGCTGTTTTTT.

CDR3 protein: CASSIEGGNYEQYF. CDR3 coding DNA: TGTGCCAGTAGTATAGAAGGAGGGAACTACGAGCAGTACTTC. The chain carries TRBV19 and TRBJ2-7, with D possibly TRBD2 on 6 matching bases. Germline CDR1 is LNHDA and CDR2 is SQIVND (reference sequence). V was pared by 0 bases and J by 3 bases, with 9 bases between. The CDR3 is 14 residues long.

In its sample, this clonotype was seen a few times. This chain links TRBV20-1 with TRBJ1-1, with D hard to call. The CDR3 length is 10 residues. The germline V gene encodes CDR1 DFQATT and CDR2 SNEGSKA (reference sequence). With 4 bases removed from V and 8 bases from J, the gap between germline ends came to 8 bases. This chain's CDR3 is CSAISPEAFF. For the CDR3, the DNA is TGCAGTGCTATTAGCCCGGAAGCTTTCTTT.

This clonotype appeared many times. The V gene is TRBV28, the J gene TRBJ1-2; D uncertain. Trimming stripped 4 bases from V and 7 bases from J, with 22 bases between. CDR1 is MDHEN, CDR2 SYDVKM, per germline. The CDR3 has 16 residues. CDR3 sequence: CASSSITGLSGGGYTF. As DNA, the CDR3 is TGTGCCAGCAGTTCAATCACCGGGCTCTCGGGAGGTGGCTACACCTTC.